Listed below are T cell receptor beta chains from one sample, sequenced in a study of shared clonotypes between healthy human individuals. Sequencing was performed with immunoSEQ multiplex PCR; in TCRdb, only in-frame clones are kept and a portion is missing. Of roughly 2,500,000 clones detected, approximately 94% appear once; the ten largest clones hold approximately 0.35%. Sequencing was carried out using naive CD4+ T cells from PBMCs. The receptors originated from a man younger than 35 in good health. Some clones in this sample may be carry-over from other donors' samples. The CDR3 runs from the conserved cysteine through the conserved F or W. The D gene is left open where the match is weak. The size field is filled for only some rows; it gives once, few, many or a size class.

.	TRBV6-5	.	TRBJ1-6	TGTGCCAGCAGTTTTGACAGGTGGGGTTCACCCCTCCACTTT	CASSFDRWGSPLHF
TRBD2	TRBV7-2	.	TRBJ2-2	TGTGCCAGCAGCTTAGCTCCTAGCGGGAGGGTGGGGAGCACCGGGGAGCTGTTTTTT	CASSLAPSGRVGSTGELFF
.	TRBV30	.	TRBJ2-7	TGTGCCTGGAGTCTGGCCCGACACGAGCAGTACTTC	CAWSLARHEQYF
.	TRBV7-3	.	TRBJ2-7	TGTGCCAGCAGCTTAAGCAGAACTGACGAGCAGTACTTC	CASSLSRTDEQYF
.	TRBV25-1	.	TRBJ2-5	TGTGCCAGCAGTGAATATATCTACCAAGAGACCCAGTACTTC	CASSEYIYQETQYF
.	TRBV7-2	.	TRBJ2-6	TGTGCCAGCAGCGTCGCCACAGTTGGTTTTTCTGGGGCCAACGTCCTGACTTTC	CASSVATVGFSGANVLTF
.	TRBV19	.	TRBJ2-7	TGTGCCAGTAGTATTGGGTACGAGCAGTACTTC	CASSIGYEQYF
TRBD1	TRBV5-1	.	TRBJ1-4	TGCGCCAGCAGCTTGGGGGACAGGGATGTAGAAAAACTGTTTTTT	CASSLGDRDVEKLFF
TRBD2	TRBV5-1	once	TRBJ2-7	TGCGCCAGCAGCTTGGTGGGGGGAGGGACCTACGAGCAGTACTTC	CASSLVGGGTYEQYF
TRBD2	TRBV5-4	.	TRBJ2-1	TGTGCCAGCAGCTTGGGGCTAGCGGGAAGCAATGAGCAGTTCTTC	CASSLGLAGSNEQFF
.	TRBV5-4	.	TRBJ2-5	TGTGCCAGCAGCAGCGGCGTTACGGGGGCGGAGACCCAGTACTTC	CASSSGVTGAETQYF
TRBD1	TRBV4-1	.	TRBJ1-5	TGCGCCAGCAGCCGTGGACAGGGCGGCAATCAGCCCCAGCATTTT	CASSRGQGGNQPQHF
.	TRBV6-7	.	TRBJ1-1	TGTGCCAGCAGTTACTCAAGGGGCACTTTCTTT	CASSYSRGTFF
TRBD2	TRBV27	.	TRBJ2-4	TGTGCCAGCAGTTTAAGGACTAGCGGGGGAGCCAAAAACATTCAGTACTTC	CASSLRTSGGAKNIQYF
.	TRBV7-2	.	TRBJ1-3	TGTGCCAGCAGCCCCAGCTTAGGAGTTGGAAACACCATATATTTT	CASSPSLGVGNTIYF
TRBD2	TRBV2	.	TRBJ2-3	TGTGCCAGCGGGACTAGCGGGAGGGGCACAGATACGCAGTATTTT	CASGTSGRGTDTQYF
TRBD2	TRBV5-4	.	TRBJ2-7	TGTGCCAGCAGCTTGGGCGGCTCCGGGAGGTCCGAGCAGTACTTC	CASSLGGSGRSEQYF
.	TRBV6-5	.	TRBJ1-1	TGTGCCAGCAGGGGGCCAGTCATGAACACTGAAGCTTTCTTT	CASRGPVMNTEAFF
.	TRBV6-5	once	TRBJ2-7	TGTGCCAGCAGTTCCGCGACTAGTTATGGGTACGAGCAGTACTTC	CASSSATSYGYEQYF
.	TRBV15	.	TRBJ2-7	TGTGCCACCAGCAGAAAACGAACTAGTACCTACGAGCAGTACTTC	CATSRKRTSTYEQYF
TRBD2	TRBV29-1	.	TRBJ2-1	TGCAGCGTTGAACGGACTAGCGACTACAATGAGCAGTTCTTC	CSVERTSDYNEQFF
.	TRBV11-2	.	TRBJ2-1	TGTGCCAGCAGCTTAGATCCCGGGAACTACAATGAGCAGTTCTTC	CASSLDPGNYNEQFF
TRBD2	TRBV5-1	.	TRBJ2-5	TGCGCCAGCAGCCCGGGACTAGCGGGAGGGCCGGTGCAAGAGACCCAGTACTTC	CASSPGLAGGPVQETQYF
.	TRBV9	once	TRBJ2-7	TGTGCCAGCAGCGTATCTGCGGGAACCTTCTACGAGCAGTACTTC	CASSVSAGTFYEQYF
.	TRBV18	.	TRBJ2-5	TGTGCCAGCTCACCGGGTTACCAAGAGACCCAGTACTTC	CASSPGYQETQYF
.	TRBV2	.	TRBJ2-2	TGTGCCAGCAGAAGGACAGAAAACACCGGGGAGCTGTTTTTT	CASRRTENTGELFF
.	TRBV6-6	.	TRBJ2-7	TGTGCCAGCAGTTACCGGCCCAGGTCCGAGCAGTACTTC	CASSYRPRSEQYF
TRBD2	TRBV5-4	once	TRBJ2-1	TGTGCCAGCAGCCAGACTAGCGGGAGACGCCATGAGCAGTTCTTC	CASSQTSGRRHEQFF
.	TRBV29-1	.	TRBJ2-1	TGCAGTGGCCTCGTCCATGAGCAGTTCTTC	CSGLVHEQFF
.	TRBV7-2	.	TRBJ1-1	TGTGCCAGCCTTCCGAACAAATACACTGAAGCTTTCTTT	CASLPNKYTEAFF
.	TRBV5-4	.	TRBJ1-1	TGTGCCAGCGGCCAGGGGACTGAAGCTTTCTTT	CASGQGTEAFF
.	TRBV20-1	few	TRBJ1-2	TGCAGTGCCAGGGAATACTATGGCTACACCTTC	CSAREYYGYTF
.	TRBV7-9	few	TRBJ2-2	TGTGCCAGCAGCTTAACCGTGTCGAGCGGCACCGGGGAGCTGTTTTTT	CASSLTVSSGTGELFF
.	TRBV7-8	.	TRBJ2-7	TGTGCCAGCAGCTTAGAGAACGTCTACGAGCAGTACTTC	CASSLENVYEQYF
.	TRBV23-1	.	TRBJ2-1	TGCGCCAGCAGTTACGCGGAACTAACCTACAATGAGCAGTTCTTC	CASSYAELTYNEQFF
.	TRBV9	.	TRBJ2-1	TGTGCCAGCAGTGGCGGGCACTACAATGAGCAGTTCTTC	CASSGGHYNEQFF
TRBD2	TRBV6-5	.	TRBJ2-5	TGTGCCAGCACCCGAATCGCGGGAGAGAGGGAGACCCAGTACTTC	CASTRIAGERETQYF
.	TRBV6-5	.	TRBJ2-3	TGTGCCAGCAGTTACCCTGGCACAGATACGCAGTATTTT	CASSYPGTDTQYF
TRBD2	TRBV27	.	TRBJ2-3	TGTGCCAGCAGTCTACTTGCGGTTGGGACTAGCGGGAGGGCGTCAGATACGCAGTATTTT	CASSLLAVGTSGRASDTQYF
TRBD1	TRBV7-8	.	TRBJ1-5	TGTGCCAGCAGCTCCGACAGGGACTCCCAGCCCCAGCATTTT	CASSSDRDSQPQHF